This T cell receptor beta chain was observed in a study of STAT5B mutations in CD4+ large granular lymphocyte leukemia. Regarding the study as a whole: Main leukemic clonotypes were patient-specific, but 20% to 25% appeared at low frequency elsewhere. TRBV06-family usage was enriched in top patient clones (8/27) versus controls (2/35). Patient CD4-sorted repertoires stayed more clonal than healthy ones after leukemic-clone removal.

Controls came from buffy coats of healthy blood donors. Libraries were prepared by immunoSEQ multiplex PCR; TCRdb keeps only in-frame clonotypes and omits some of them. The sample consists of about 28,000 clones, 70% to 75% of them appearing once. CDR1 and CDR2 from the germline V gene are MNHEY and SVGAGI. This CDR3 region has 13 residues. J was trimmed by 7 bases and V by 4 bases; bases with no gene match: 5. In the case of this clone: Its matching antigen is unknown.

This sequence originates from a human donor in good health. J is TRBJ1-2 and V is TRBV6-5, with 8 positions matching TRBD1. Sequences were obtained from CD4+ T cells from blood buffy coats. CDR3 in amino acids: CASSFGQGAGYTF. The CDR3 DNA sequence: TGTGCCAGCAGTTTCGGACAGGGAGCTGGCTACACCTTC.